Shown below are 30 T cell receptor beta chains from a single sample sequenced in a study of blood T cell repertoires in COVID-19. The repertoire was sequenced with immunoSEQ multiplex PCR; TCRdb's copy has only in-frame clones and lacks some. Of around 90,000 clones listed, 75% to 85% are singletons. The source material was peripheral blood. These receptors all stem from a human donor in a cohort sampled during active COVID-19.

This chain connects TRBV24-1 to TRBJ2-5; possible D gene TRBD1, 8 bases. Germline-derived CDR1 and CDR2 are KGHDR and SFDVKD. Trimming took off 8 bases at V and 4 bases at J, with 13 bases between the two ends. The CDR3 has 13 residues. CDR3 loop: CATKNRGGETQYF. The CDR3 nucleotides are TGTGCCACCAAGAACAGGGGGGGAGAGACCCAGTACTTC.

V gene TRBV6-6 combines with J gene TRBJ2-7, with 7 bases that match TRBD2. V shed 5 bases, J shed 2 bases, and the junction held 9 bases outside the gene matches. The V gene's germline CDR1 is MNHNY and CDR2 SVGAGI (reference sequence). This CDR3 region has 15 residues. In DNA, the CDR3 is TGTGCCAGCAGTGACATAGCGGGCCCGACCTACGAGCAGTACTTC. Its protein product is CASSDIAGPTYEQYF.

The gene calls are TRBV6-5 and TRBJ1-2; D perhaps matches TRBD1 (6 bases). Germline lookup yields CDR1 MNHEY and CDR2 SVGAGI. Trimming pared 6 bases from V and 4 bases from J, leaving 12 bases between. The CDR3 totals 13 residues. The CDR3 loop reads CASRGDTIYGYTF. The CDR3 DNA reads as TGTGCCAGCAGGGGGGACACGATCTATGGCTACACCTTC.

The chain has TRBV11-3 and TRBJ2-7, with D possibly being TRBD1 (5 bases). CDR3 length: 13 amino acids. CDR1 is SGHNT and CDR2 is YENEEA in the germline V gene. V was trimmed by 5 bases and J by 6 bases, leaving 14 bases between them. The CDR3: CASSPRGSSEQYF. The CDR3 bases are TGTGCCAGCAGCCCTAGGGGCAGTAGCGAGCAGTACTTC.

The V call is TRBV4-1, the J call TRBJ2-2, with D unresolved. V was clipped by 0 bases and J by 0 bases, with 2 bases between them. This CDR3 contains 14 residues. Germline V lookup: CDR1 MGHRA, CDR2 YSYEKL. The CDR3 bases are TGCGCCAGCAGCCAAGACGCGAACACCGGGGAGCTGTTTTTT. It encodes CASSQDANTGELFF.

This chain connects TRBV30 to TRBJ2-2; a possible D gene is TRBD2 (7 bases). Trimming cost V 3 bases and J 2 bases, with 13 bases left between them. This CDR3 contains 15 residues. Germline CDR1 is GTSNPN and CDR2 is SVGIG (reference sequence). CDR3 coding DNA: TGTGCCTGGAGATTGGGGGGGCGAAACACCGGGGAGCTGTTTTTT. Amino acids: CAWRLGGRNTGELFF.

This clone has a single count. The V call is TRBV11-2, the J call TRBJ2-5; perhaps TRBD1 as D (6 bases). The germline V gene has CDR1 SGHAT and CDR2 FQNNGV. V was trimmed by 6 bases and J by 5 bases, leaving 19 bases between them. This CDR3 is 15 amino acids long. CDR3 DNA: TGTGCCAGCAGTCCATTTGCAGGGGCGAGGGAGACCCAGTACTTC. Translation gives CASSPFAGARETQYF. The full variable domain, completed using reference TRBV11-2 and TRBJ2-5, is EAGVAQSPRYKIIEKRQSVAFWCNPISGHATLYWYQQILGQGPKLLIQFQNNGVVDDSQLPKDRFSAERLKGVDSTLKIQPAKLEDSAVYLCASSPFAGARETQYFGPGTRLLVL.

V gene TRBV7-9 combines with J gene TRBJ2-3; the D gene is possibly TRBD1 (5 bases). Germline V gene sequence: CDR1 SEHNR, CDR2 FQNEAQ (reference sequence). This CDR3 is built from 14 residues. V lost 1 base and J 5 bases, leaving 10 bases between the germline ends. The DNA for the CDR3 is TGTGCCAGCAGCTTAGGGGGCCAGGGAGATACGCAGTATTTT. It codes for CASSLGGQGDTQYF. The full variable domain, in which reference TRBV7-9 and TRBJ2-3 provide the parts outside the CDR3, is DTGVSQNPRHKITKRGQNVTFRCDPISEHNRLYWYRQTLGQGPEFLTYFQNEAQLEKSRLLSDRFSAERPKGSFSTLEIQRTEQGDSAMYLCASSLGGQGDTQYFGPGTRLTVL.

This chain links TRBV6-2 or TRBV6-3 with TRBJ2-7; 8 bases map to TRBD2. Trimming cost V 7 bases and J 2 bases; bases outside gene matches: 10. The CDR3 has 15 amino acids. CDR1 is MNHEY, CDR2 SVGEGT, per germline. This CDR3 is CASNPTSGLAYEQYF. The CDR3 region has the DNA TGTGCCAGCAACCCTACATCGGGACTAGCCTACGAGCAGTACTTC.

V usage is TRBV2 and J usage is TRBJ2-2; D is perhaps TRBD1 (5 bases). The germline V gene has CDR1 SNHLY and CDR2 FYNNEI. The V end was cut by 4 bases, the J end by 7 bases, with 10 bases between. This CDR3 spans 13 amino acids. CDR3 bases: TGTGCCAGCAGTGTGGGGCTCGACGGGGAGCTGTTTTTT. Protein product: CASSVGLDGELFF.

The chain is built from TRBV18 and TRBJ2-3, with 7 bases fitting TRBD1. Germline V lookup: CDR1 KGHSH, CDR2 LQKENI. The V and J ends lost 5 bases and 0 bases, in that order; junction bases with no gene match: 5. This CDR3 is built from 15 residues. CDR3 sequence: CASSYRGPSTDTQYF. The DNA of the CDR3 is TGTGCCAGCTCATACAGGGGCCCTAGCACAGATACGCAGTATTTT.

The chain carries TRBV7-3 and TRBJ1-1; D is ambiguous. Per germline, CDR1 SGHTA and CDR2 FQGTGA. Trimming took 5 bases from V and 3 from J, leaving 13 bases between them. The CDR3 spans 14 residues. This CDR3 reads CASSPTAADTEAFF. For the CDR3, the DNA is TGTGCCAGCAGCCCAACAGCGGCTGACACTGAAGCTTTCTTT.

The V gene is TRBV4-1, the J gene TRBJ2-1; TRBD1 might be the D (6 bases). The germline CDR1 and CDR2 sequences are MGHRA and YSYEKL. The V and J ends lost 4 bases and 10 bases respectively, with 14 bases between them. CDR3 length equals 13 residues. The CDR3 DNA reads as TGCGCCAGCAGCCCAACAGGGCTCAGGGAGCAGTTCTTC. Translating gives CASSPTGLREQFF.

V gene TRBV5-1 combines with J gene TRBJ1-5, with 8 bases aligning to TRBD1. CDR3 length: 15 residues. The germline gives CDR1 SGHRS, CDR2 YFSETQ. V dropped 1 base and J dropped 7; count of bases not matched to a gene: 7. CDR3 residues: CASSLNGQGGQPQHF. The CDR3 bases are TGCGCCAGCAGCTTGAATGGACAGGGAGGGCAGCCCCAGCATTTT.

The genes are TRBV2 and TRBJ1-2; 8 nucleotides agree with TRBD1. The germline V gene has CDR1 SNHLY and CDR2 FYNNEI. The CDR3 length is 13 residues. V lost 6 bases, J lost 7 bases, and 7 bases stayed unmatched. The CDR3 loop is CASRKADRVGYTF. The CDR3 region has the DNA TGTGCCAGCAGGAAGGCGGACAGGGTTGGCTACACCTTC.

This chain joins TRBV29-1 and TRBJ1-1; D ambiguous. CDR3 size: 13 residues. Germline loops: CDR1 SQVTM, CDR2 ANQGSEA. The ends were cut back, 3 bases at V and 4 bases at J, with 12 bases in the middle. CDR3 DNA sequence: TGCAGCGTTGATAGGGCGCGGGGCACTGAAGCTTTCTTT. The encoded protein is CSVDRARGTEAFF.

This clone was observed a single time. The chain employs TRBV2 and TRBJ1-1; no clear D. V was clipped by 4 bases and J by 2 bases, with 8 bases between them. In germline, CDR1 is SNHLY, CDR2 FYNNEI. The CDR3 has 13 amino acids. CDR3 residues: CASSGAANTEAFF. CDR3 DNA sequence: TGTGCCAGCAGTGGGGCAGCCAACACTGAAGCTTTCTTT.

J is TRBJ1-5 and V is TRBV30; D is perhaps TRBD1 (6 bases). Germline values: CDR1 GTSNPN, CDR2 SVGIG (reference sequence). The V gene lost 0 bases and the J gene lost 4 bases, with 7 bases spanning the gap. The CDR3 runs 13 residues. CDR3 sequence: CAWSVDSNQPQHF. The CDR3 nucleotides are TGTGCCTGGAGTGTGGACAGTAATCAGCCCCAGCATTTT.

This clone occurred a few times. The J gene is TRBJ1-6, the V gene TRBV5-1; the D is unclear. V was cut by 0 bases and J by 9 bases, with 7 bases left in between. Germline V gene data show CDR1 as SGHRS and CDR2 as YFSETQ. The CDR3 runs 13 residues. Written as DNA, the CDR3 is TGCGCCAGCAGCTTGGCCAGTGGTTCACCCCTCCACTTT. This translates into CASSLASGSPLHF.

The CDR3 region is CASSGQTGGSRTDTQYF. CDR3 DNA: TGTGCCAGCAGTGGTCAGACAGGGGGCTCACGCACAGATACGCAGTATTTT. This chain uses TRBV2 with TRBJ2-3; the match to TRBD1 covers 10 bases. Germline CDR1 SNHLY, CDR2 FYNNEI. This CDR3 is 17 amino acids long. V shed 4 bases and J 1 base; nucleotides not matched to a gene: 8.

This chain links TRBV5-1 with TRBJ2-3; 12 bases are shared with TRBD2. V was clipped by 1 base and J by 2 bases; unmatched bases: 2. The length of the CDR3 is 16 residues. Germline values: CDR1 SGHRS, CDR2 YFSETQ. The chain's CDR3 is CASSLTSGGNTDTQYF. The CDR3 nucleotides read TGCGCCAGCAGCTTGACTAGCGGGGGGAACACAGATACGCAGTATTTT. Based on the CDR3 plus reference TRBV5-1 and TRBJ2-3, the full variable domain is KAGVTQTPRYLIKTRGQQVTLSCSPISGHRSVSWYQQTPGQGLQFLFEYFSETQRNKGNFPGRFSGRQFSNSRSEMNVSTLELGDSALYLCASSLTSGGNTDTQYFGPGTRLTVL.

The rearrangement links TRBV2 to TRBJ1-2, with TRBD1 matching 10 bases. Germline CDR1 and CDR2: SNHLY and FYNNEI. The CDR3 has 15 amino acids. V trimming: 1 base; J trimming: 4 bases; junction bases outside the gene matches: 3. As DNA, the CDR3 is TGTGCCAGCAGTGAAGATGGGGACAGGGGCTATGGCTACACCTTC. Translating gives CASSEDGDRGYGYTF.

The chain is built from TRBV12-3 or TRBV12-4 and TRBJ2-3, with D maybe TRBD1 (6 bases). The CDR3 has 13 amino acids. Trimming shortened V by 5 bases and J by 3 bases, and 9 bases separated the two germline ends. CDR3 loop: CASSIRGTDTQYF. Written as DNA, the CDR3 is TGTGCCAGCAGTATCAGGGGTACAGATACGCAGTATTTT.

The chain couples TRBV6-2 or TRBV6-3 to TRBJ1-4; 8 bases fit TRBD1. With V trimmed by 2 bases and J by 7 bases, 9 bases remained unmatched. Germline V gene sequence: CDR1 MNHEY, CDR2 SVGEGT. This CDR3 has 16 residues. CDR3 in DNA: TGTGCCAGCAGTTACGCCCATCAGGGGGCTTTTGAAAAACTGTTTTTT. It codes for CASSYAHQGAFEKLFF.

This clone has a handful of counts. The J gene is TRBJ2-7, the V gene TRBV6-5; no clear D gene. The CDR3 covers 11 residues. V gave up 9 bases and J gave up 1 base, with 7 bases separating them. In germline, CDR1 is MNHEY, CDR2 SVGAGI. The CDR3 DNA reads as TGTGCCAGTCCCAGATCCTACGAGCAGTACTTC. It codes for CASPRSYEQYF.

This clone was observed a few times. V usage is TRBV27 and J usage is TRBJ1-1; possibly TRBD1 for D (6 bases). Trimming pared 5 bases from V and 1 base from J, leaving 14 bases between. The CDR3 length is 15 residues. Germline V gene sequence: CDR1 MNHEY, CDR2 SMNVEV (reference sequence). This CDR3 reads CASSSPGQSNTEAFF. CDR3 sequence (DNA): TGTGCCAGCAGTAGCCCGGGACAATCGAACACTGAAGCTTTCTTT.

This clone was counted only a few times. Written as DNA, the CDR3 is TGTGCCAGCAGCTTACAGGGGGCTTTCTACAATGAGCAGTTCTTC. This gives the protein CASSLQGAFYNEQFF. This chain links TRBV7-3 with TRBJ2-1; 8 positions match TRBD1. V gave up 2 bases and J gave up 3 bases; unmatched junction bases: 3. CDR3 length: 15 amino acids. CDR1 is SGHTA, CDR2 FQGTGA, per germline.

In its sample, this clone was seen once. The chain combines TRBV18 with TRBJ1-2; 7 bases fit TRBD1. From germline, CDR1 is KGHSH and CDR2 LQKENI. The CDR3 is 16 residues long. V trimming: 2 bases; J trimming: 7 bases; junction bases outside the gene matches: 13. The CDR3 coding sequence is TGTGCCAGCTCACCATTCGTGGCAGGGGGACATGGTGGCTACACCTTC. Protein product: CASSPFVAGGHGGYTF.

The CDR3 nucleotides read TGCGCCAGCAGCTCGCGGGGACAGGGGGCCGGAGAGACCCAGTACTTC. Protein product: CASSSRGQGAGETQYF. The chain is built from TRBV5-1 and TRBJ2-5, with 12 bases lining up with TRBD1. This CDR3 comprises 16 residues. Looked up from germline, CDR1 is SGHRS and CDR2 is YFSETQ. V gave up 3 bases and J gave up 4 bases; unmatched junction bases: 7.

The CDR3 nucleotides are TGTGCCAGCAGCCCGCAAGGACGTAGCGGTGGCGAGCAGTACTTC. It codes for CASSPQGRSGGEQYF. The genes are TRBV7-3 and TRBJ2-7; a weak D match, TRBD2 (6 bases). CDR3 length equals 15 residues. V lost 5 bases and J lost 6, with 20 bases in between. Looked up from germline, CDR1 is SGHTA and CDR2 is FQGTGA. Using reference TRBV7-3 and TRBJ2-7 for the parts outside the CDR3, the full variable domain is GAGVSQTPSNKVTEKGKYVELRCDPISGHTALYWYRQSLGQGPEFLIYFQGTGAADDSGLPNDRFFAVRPEGSVSTLKIQRTERGDSAVYLCASSPQGRSGGEQYFGPGTRLTVT.